The clone carrying this T cell receptor (beta chain) was counted many times. Antigen: not known. Preparation of the TCRbeta library used unique molecular identifiers. TCRdb analysed the PCR reads with MiXCR anew, one entry per CDR3 protein. The table has over 45,000 distinct CDR3 sequences, roughly 8.7% seen once. Germline values: CDR1 SGHRS, CDR2 YFSETQ. The ends were cut back, 1 base at V and 0 bases at J, with 9 bases in the middle. The length of the CDR3 is 15 residues. This sample was taken from a study of T-cell reconstitution after alpha-beta-depleted transplantation in children. Regarding the study as a whole: Several hundred rapidly expanded clones from non-depleted graft cells reportedly supplied alpha-beta T cells about two months post-transplant. T cells produced anew were the main source of T-cell counts and diversity one year after transplant. Some patients owed their high day-60 TCRbeta diversity to surviving recipient T cells and thymic progenitors.

Sequencing used PBMCs, mostly from graft donor cells, obtained 60 days after TCRalphabeta/CD19-depleted stem cell transplant. The source of this sequence is a male patient aged 2 to 9 who had a stem cell transplant for chronic granulomatous disease, so the T cells may come from the graft donor. This chain uses TRBV5-1 with TRBJ2-3; no definite D call. Here the CDR3 reads CASSLYHPSTDTQYF. CDR3 in DNA: TGCGCCAGCAGCTTGTACCATCCCAGCACAGATACGCAGTATTTT. Supplemented by reference TRBV5-1 and TRBJ2-3, the full variable domain reads KAGVTQTPRYLIKTRGQQVTLSCSPISGHRSVSWYQQTPGQGLQFLFEYFSETQRNKGNFPGRFSGRQFSNSRSEMNVSTLELGDSALYLCASSLYHPSTDTQYFGPGTRLTVL.